This record concerns one TCR beta chain sequence. Its antigen is unknown. The CDR3 spans 16 residues. CDR1 and CDR2 from the germline V gene are LGHDT and YNNKEL (reference sequence). Trimming shortened V by 0 bases and J by 1 base, and 12 bases separated the two germline ends. The sample is drawn from a study of T cell responses to AZD1222 COVID-19 vaccine. Using immunoSEQ multiplex PCR, the repertoire was profiled, and TCRdb retains in-frame clones only, with some absent. The table includes about 200,000 clones, 93% detected once. Study conclusions and caveats: Vaccine-related CD4 TCRs covered spike, predominating at 160-218 and 743-854. Epitopes outside B.1.351 and B.1.1.7 mutated regions reportedly drew nearly half of spike TCRs.

Sequenced here: peripheral blood, sampled on day 0 of MenACWY control vaccination. This sequence was found in an adult in good health. This chain joins TRBV3-1 (or the pseudogene TRBV3-2) and TRBJ2-5; perhaps TRBD2 as D (5 bases). As DNA, the CDR3 is TGTGCCAGCAGCCAAGAACCCCCGGCGGGCCAAGAGACCCAGTACTTC. Translation: CASSQEPPAGQETQYF.